What follows is one T cell receptor (beta chain) and its context. The read falls 3 residues short of the CDR3 end, and the missing part is taken from the germline J gene. The data belong to a study of T cell clonality in common variable immunodeficiency. The protocol was immunoSEQ multiplex PCR, while the TCRdb copy is restricted to in-frame clones and leaves out a portion. The sample shows tens of thousands of clones, no singletons; the ten largest hold approximately 3%. The CDR3 contains 11 residues. Germline V CDR1 and CDR2: GTSNPN, SVGIG (reference sequence). The sequence derives from a person aged 18-69 years in good health. Source material: peripheral blood mononuclear cells. This chain links TRBV30 with TRBJ2-3; D may be TRBD1 (5 bases). CDR3 bases read: TGTGCCTTGACAGTTCAAGAGACG. It yields the protein CALTVQET. The CDR3, in full, reads CALTVQETQYF.